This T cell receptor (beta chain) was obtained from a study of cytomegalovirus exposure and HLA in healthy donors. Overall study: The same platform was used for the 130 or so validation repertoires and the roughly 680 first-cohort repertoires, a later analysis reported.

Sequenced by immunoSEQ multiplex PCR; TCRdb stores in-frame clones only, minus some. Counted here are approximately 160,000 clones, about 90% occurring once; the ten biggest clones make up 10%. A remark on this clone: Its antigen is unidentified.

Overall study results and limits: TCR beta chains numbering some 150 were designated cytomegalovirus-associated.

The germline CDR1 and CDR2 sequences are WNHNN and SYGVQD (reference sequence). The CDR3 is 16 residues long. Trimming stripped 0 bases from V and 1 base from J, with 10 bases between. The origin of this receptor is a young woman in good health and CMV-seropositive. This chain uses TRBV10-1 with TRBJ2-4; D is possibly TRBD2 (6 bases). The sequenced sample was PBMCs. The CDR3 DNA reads TGCGCCAGCAGTGAGTCCGTCCGGGGGGCCAAAAACATTCAGTACTTC. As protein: CASSESVRGAKNIQYF.